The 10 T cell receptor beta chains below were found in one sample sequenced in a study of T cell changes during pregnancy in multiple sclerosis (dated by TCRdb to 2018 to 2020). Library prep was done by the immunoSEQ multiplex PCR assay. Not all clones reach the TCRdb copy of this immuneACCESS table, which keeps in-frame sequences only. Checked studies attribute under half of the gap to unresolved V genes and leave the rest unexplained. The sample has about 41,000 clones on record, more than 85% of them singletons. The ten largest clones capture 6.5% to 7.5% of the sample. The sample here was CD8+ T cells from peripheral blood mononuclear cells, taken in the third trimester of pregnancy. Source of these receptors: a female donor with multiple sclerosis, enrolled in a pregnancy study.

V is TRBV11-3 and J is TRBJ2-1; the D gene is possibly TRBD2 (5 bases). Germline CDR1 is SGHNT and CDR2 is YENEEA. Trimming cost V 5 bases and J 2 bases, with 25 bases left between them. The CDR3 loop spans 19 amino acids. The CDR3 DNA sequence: TGTGCCAGCAGCCCTCACTCCGAGAATACGAGGGTTCCCTACAATGAGCAGTTCTTC. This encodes CASSPHSENTRVPYNEQFF.

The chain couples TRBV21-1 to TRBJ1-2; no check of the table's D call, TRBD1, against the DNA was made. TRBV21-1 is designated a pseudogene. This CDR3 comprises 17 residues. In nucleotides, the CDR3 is TGTGCCAGCAGCAAGACGGAGACTGACGTAGGGGCCGTCGGCTACACCTTC. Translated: CASSKTETDVGAVGYTF.

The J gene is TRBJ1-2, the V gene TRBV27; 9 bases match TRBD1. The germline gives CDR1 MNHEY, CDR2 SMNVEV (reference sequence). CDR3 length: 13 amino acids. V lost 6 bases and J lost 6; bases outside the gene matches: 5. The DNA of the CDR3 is TGTGCCAGCAGCCTACGGACAGGGGATGGCTACACCTTC. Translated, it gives CASSLRTGDGYTF.

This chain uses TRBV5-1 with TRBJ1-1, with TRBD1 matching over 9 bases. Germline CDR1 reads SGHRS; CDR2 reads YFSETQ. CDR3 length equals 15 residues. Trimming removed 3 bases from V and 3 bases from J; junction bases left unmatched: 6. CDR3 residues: CASSSVNRGHTEAFF. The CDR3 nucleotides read TGCGCCAGCAGCTCGGTTAACAGGGGGCACACTGAAGCTTTCTTT.

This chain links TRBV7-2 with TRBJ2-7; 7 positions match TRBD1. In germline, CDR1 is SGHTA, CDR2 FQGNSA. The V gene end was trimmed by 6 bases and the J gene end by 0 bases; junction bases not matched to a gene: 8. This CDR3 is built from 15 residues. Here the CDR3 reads CASSPGTVISYEQYF. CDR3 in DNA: TGTGCCAGCAGTCCCGGGACAGTGATCTCCTACGAGCAGTACTTC. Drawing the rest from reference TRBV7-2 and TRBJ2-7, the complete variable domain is GAGVSQSPSNKVTEKGKDVELRCDPISGHTALYWYRQSLGQGLEFLIYFQGNSAPDKSGLPSDRFSAERTGGSVSTLTIQRTQQEDSAVYLCASSPGTVISYEQYFGPGTRLTVT.

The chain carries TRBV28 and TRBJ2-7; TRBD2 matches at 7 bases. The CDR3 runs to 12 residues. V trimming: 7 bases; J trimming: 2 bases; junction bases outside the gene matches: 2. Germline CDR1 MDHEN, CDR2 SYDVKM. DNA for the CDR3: TGTGCCAGCAAGGGACTAACCTACGAGCAGTACTTC. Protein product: CASKGLTYEQYF.

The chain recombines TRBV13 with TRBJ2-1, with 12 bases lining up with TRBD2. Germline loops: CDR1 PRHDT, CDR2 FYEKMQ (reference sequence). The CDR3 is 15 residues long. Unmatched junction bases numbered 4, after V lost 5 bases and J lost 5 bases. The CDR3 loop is CASSPRLAGDNEQFF. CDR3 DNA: TGTGCCAGCAGCCCCCGACTAGCGGGGGACAATGAGCAGTTCTTC.

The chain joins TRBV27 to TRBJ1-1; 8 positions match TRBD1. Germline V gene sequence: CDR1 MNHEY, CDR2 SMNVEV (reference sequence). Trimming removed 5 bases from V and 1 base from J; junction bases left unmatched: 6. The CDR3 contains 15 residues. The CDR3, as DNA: TGTGCCAGCAGTCCCACGGGACAGGCGAACACTGAAGCTTTCTTT. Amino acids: CASSPTGQANTEAFF.

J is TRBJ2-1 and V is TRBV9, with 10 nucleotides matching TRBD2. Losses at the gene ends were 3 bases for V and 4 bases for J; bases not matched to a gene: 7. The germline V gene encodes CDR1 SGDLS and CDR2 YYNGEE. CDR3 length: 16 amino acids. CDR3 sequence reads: CASSALAGGLYNEQFF. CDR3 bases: TGTGCCAGCAGCGCCTTAGCGGGGGGACTTTACAATGAGCAGTTCTTC.

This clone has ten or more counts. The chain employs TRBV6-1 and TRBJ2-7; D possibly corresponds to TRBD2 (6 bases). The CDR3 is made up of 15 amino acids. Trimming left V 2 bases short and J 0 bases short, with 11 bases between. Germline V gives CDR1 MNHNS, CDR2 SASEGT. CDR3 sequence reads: CASSELIGSSYEQYF. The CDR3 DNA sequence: TGTGCCAGCAGTGAACTAATCGGGAGCTCCTACGAGCAGTACTTC.